The 15 T cell receptor beta chains below were found in one sample sequenced in a study of human T cells and chemical hapten exposure. Time point of the sample: pre-sensitization, week 0. The treatment is: therapeutic diphenylcyclopropenone sensitization with weekly scalp DPC. TCRdb independently ran MiXCR on the RACE reads; one entry per CDR3 protein. The table shows a few hundred thousand distinct CDR3 sequences, with approximately 5% occurring only once. The source was whole blood, collected in connection with sensitization to the hapten diphenylcyclopropenone (DPC). Receptor source: a woman under 30 with alopecia areata. Some clones in this sample may be carry-over from other donors' samples.

This chain links TRBV27 with TRBJ1-2; 7 positions match TRBD1. V was pared by 7 bases and J by 0 bases, with 26 bases of the junction left unmatched. CDR3 length: 21 residues. CDR1 is MNHEY, CDR2 SMNVEV, per germline (reference sequence). CDR3 residues: CASNPAYPRPGTDYTNYGYTF. The CDR3 DNA is TGTGCCAGCAACCCCGCTTATCCTCGACCGGGGACAGATTACACTAACTATGGCTACACCTTC.

CDR3 protein: CASSYDTGSLWAQHF. DNA of the CDR3: TGTGCCAGCAGTTACGACACAGGGTCCCTTTGGGCCCAGCATTTT. The chain combines TRBV6-2 or TRBV6-3 with TRBJ1-5; a weak D match, TRBD1 (6 bases). V was clipped by 2 bases and J by 11 bases, with 19 bases between them. The CDR3 is 15 residues long. The germline V gene has CDR1 MNHEY and CDR2 SVGEGT.

This clonotype is labeled as medium-sized (0.01 to 0.1%). The rearrangement links TRBV6-2 or TRBV6-3 to TRBJ2-1; a weak D match, TRBD2 (5 bases). The CDR3 has 15 residues. Germline V gene sequence: CDR1 MNHEY, CDR2 SVGEGT. Trimming removed 4 bases at V and 1 base at J, with 11 bases between. The CDR3 nucleotides read TGTGCCAGCAGTTTCTCTCCGGGATCCTACAATGAGCAGTTCTTC. Residues: CASSFSPGSYNEQFF.

The rearrangement uses TRBV6-5 and TRBJ2-7; a weak D match, TRBD1 (7 bases). V gave up 11 bases and J gave up 2 bases, with 13 bases separating them. CDR1 MNHEY and CDR2 SVGAGI come from the germline V gene. The CDR3 spans 12 residues. The CDR3, as DNA: TGTGCCGTCGCAGGGGGGCCCTACGAGCAGTACTTC. Amino acids: CAVAGGPYEQYF.

The CDR3 DNA sequence: TGTGCCAGCAGCTTCGACAGCAATAGCAATCAGCCCCAGCATTTT. As protein: CASSFDSNSNQPQHF. The gene calls are TRBV3-1 and TRBJ1-5; D is possibly TRBD1 (5 bases). Germline loops: CDR1 LGHDT, CDR2 YNNKEL (reference sequence). The CDR3 is 15 amino acids. The germline V and J ends were trimmed by 5 bases and 0 bases, with 11 bases remaining between them.

This clonotype was counted at least ten times. J is TRBJ1-1 and V is TRBV12-3 or TRBV12-4; D uncertain. This CDR3 contains 12 residues. Trimming removed 6 bases at V and 1 base at J, with 6 bases between. CDR3 in amino acids: CASRERNTEAFF. Here the CDR3 DNA reads TGTGCCAGCAGGGAGAGGAACACTGAAGCTTTCTTT.

V gene TRBV2 combines with J gene TRBJ2-5, with 7 bases aligning to TRBD2. The CDR3 totals 14 residues. Per the germline V gene, CDR1 is SNHLY and CDR2 is FYNNEI. V was clipped by 4 bases and J by 1 base; unmatched bases: 3. The CDR3 sequence: CASSGSSGQETQYF. The DNA for the CDR3 is TGTGCCAGCAGTGGTTCTAGCGGCCAAGAGACCCAGTACTTC.

Ten or more counts support this clonotype. The J gene is TRBJ1-4, the V gene TRBV28; no clear D gene. Looked up from germline, CDR1 is MDHEN and CDR2 is SYDVKM. V lost 1 base to trimming and J lost 0 bases, with 6 bases between them. The CDR3 runs to 15 residues. The CDR3 sequence: CASSLLGTTNEKLFF. CDR3 bases: TGTGCCAGCAGTTTATTGGGCACAACTAATGAAAAACTGTTTTTT.

This chain joins TRBV29-1 and TRBJ1-2; TRBD1 aligns across 12 bases. V was clipped by 6 bases and J by 5 bases; unmatched bases: 10. The CDR3 is 15 amino acids. Per germline, CDR1 SQVTM and CDR2 ANQGSEA. As DNA, the CDR3 is TGCAGCGTCCGGGACAGGGGGCGGTCGGGGTATGGCTACACCTTC. Protein product: CSVRDRGRSGYGYTF.

In its sample, this clonotype was seen many times. The chain is built from TRBV3-1 and TRBJ2-2, with no clear D. CDR1 is LGHDT and CDR2 is YNNKEL in the germline V gene (reference sequence). This CDR3 is 16 amino acids long. Trimming cost V 1 base and J 0 bases, with 9 bases left between them. CDR3 protein: CASSQAGGSNTGELFF. The CDR3 coding sequence is TGTGCCAGCAGCCAAGCGGGCGGTTCGAACACCGGGGAGCTGTTTTTT.

This clonotype was observed at least ten times. This chain joins TRBV6-5 and TRBJ1-2; the match to TRBD1 covers 8 bases. The CDR3 covers 17 residues. Looked up from germline, CDR1 is MNHEY and CDR2 is SVGAGI. After removal of 0 bases from V and 8 bases from J, the junction contained 14 bases not matched to a gene. CDR3 residues: CASSYSIGQGPGEGYTF. In DNA form, the CDR3 reads TGTGCCAGCAGTTACTCGATCGGACAGGGCCCAGGAGAAGGCTACACCTTC.

This clonotype has ten or more counts. V gene TRBV28 combines with J gene TRBJ1-5; the match to TRBD1 covers 9 bases. V shed 9 bases, J shed 4 bases, and the junction held 4 bases outside the gene matches. The CDR3 runs to 13 residues. In germline, CDR1 is MDHEN, CDR2 SYDVKM. CDR3: CASGQGRNQPQHF. CDR3 DNA: TGTGCCAGTGGACAGGGGCGTAATCAGCCCCAGCATTTT. Filled out from reference TRBV28 and TRBJ1-5, the complete variable domain reads DVKVTQSSRYLVKRTGEKVFLECVQDMDHENMFWYRQDPGLGLRLIYFSYDVKMKEKGDIPEGYSVSREKKERFSLILESASTNQTSMYLCASGQGRNQPQHFGDGTRLSIL.

The sample holds a few counts of this clonotype. The chain couples TRBV12-3 or TRBV12-4 to TRBJ1-1; TRBD1 is a possible D gene (5 bases). V lost 5 bases and J 4 bases, leaving 14 bases between the germline ends. The CDR3 runs to 14 residues. The CDR3 is CASSRAGLSTEAFF. CDR3 bases: TGTGCCAGCAGTCGGGCAGGGCTAAGCACTGAAGCTTTCTTT.

This clonotype was counted ten times or more. This chain connects TRBV29-1 to TRBJ1-2, with D maybe TRBD1 (6 bases). CDR3 length: 11 amino acids. Germline CDR1 SQVTM, CDR2 ANQGSEA. Trimming took 6 bases from V and 8 from J, leaving 13 bases between them. CDR3 nucleotide sequence: TGCAGCGTCCTAGGGGGAGACGGCTACACCTTC. It codes for CSVLGGDGYTF.

This clonotype was seen many times. V and J are TRBV4-3 and TRBJ1-1; tentatively, D is TRBD1 (5 bases). CDR1 and CDR2 (germline): LGHNA, YSLEER. This CDR3 spans 14 amino acids. V was trimmed by 2 bases and J by 5 bases, leaving 12 bases between them. The CDR3 DNA reads as TGCGCCAGCAGCCAAATCAGGGAGGATACTGAAGCTTTCTTT. This codes for CASSQIREDTEAFF.